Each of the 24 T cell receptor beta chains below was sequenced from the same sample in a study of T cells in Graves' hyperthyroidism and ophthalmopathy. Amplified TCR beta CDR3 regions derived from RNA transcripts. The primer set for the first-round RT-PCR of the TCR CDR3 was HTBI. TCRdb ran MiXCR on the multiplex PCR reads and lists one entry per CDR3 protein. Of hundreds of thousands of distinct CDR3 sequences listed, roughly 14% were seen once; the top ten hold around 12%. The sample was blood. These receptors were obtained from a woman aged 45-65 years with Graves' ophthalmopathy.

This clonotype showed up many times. The CDR3 DNA is TGCAGTGCTAGTGTGGGAACCTCCTACGAGCAGTACTTC. Its translation is CSASVGTSYEQYF. The genes are TRBV20-1 and TRBJ2-7; D gene ambiguous. CDR1 and CDR2 from the germline V gene are DFQATT and SNEGSKA (reference sequence). The V and J ends lost 3 bases and 0 bases respectively, with 9 bases between them. The CDR3 runs 13 residues.

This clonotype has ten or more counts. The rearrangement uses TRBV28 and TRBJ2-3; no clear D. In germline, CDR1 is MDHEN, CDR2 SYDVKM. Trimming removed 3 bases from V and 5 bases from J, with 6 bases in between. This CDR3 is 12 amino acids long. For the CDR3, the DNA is TGTGCCAGCAGTTTGGATGGAGATACGCAGTATTTT. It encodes CASSLDGDTQYF.

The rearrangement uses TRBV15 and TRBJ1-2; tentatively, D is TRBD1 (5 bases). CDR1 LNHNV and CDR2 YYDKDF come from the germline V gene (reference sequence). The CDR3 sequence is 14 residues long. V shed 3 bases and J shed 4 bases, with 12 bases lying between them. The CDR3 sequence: CATSSRDGIYGYTF. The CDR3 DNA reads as TGTGCCACCAGCAGCCGGGACGGGATCTATGGCTACACCTTC.

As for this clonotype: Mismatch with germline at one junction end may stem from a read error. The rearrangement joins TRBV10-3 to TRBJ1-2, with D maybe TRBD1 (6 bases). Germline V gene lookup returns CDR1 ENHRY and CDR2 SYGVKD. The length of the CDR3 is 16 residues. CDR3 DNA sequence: TGTGCCAGCAGTCGAAATAGCCCAGGGGTTGGCTATGGCTACACCTTC. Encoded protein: CASSRNSPGVGYGYTF.

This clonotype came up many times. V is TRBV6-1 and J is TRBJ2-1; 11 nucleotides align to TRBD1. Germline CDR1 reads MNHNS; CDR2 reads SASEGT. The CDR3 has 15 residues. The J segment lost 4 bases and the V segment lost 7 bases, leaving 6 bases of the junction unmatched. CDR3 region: CASIAGTGGYNEQFF. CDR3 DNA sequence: TGTGCCAGCATTGCCGGGACAGGGGGTTACAATGAGCAGTTCTTC.

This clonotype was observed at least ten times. The CDR3 DNA reads TGCGCCAGCAGCCAATTAACAGATACGCAGTATTTT. Its translation is CASSQLTDTQYF. The genes are TRBV4-1 and TRBJ2-3, with D unclear. The CDR3 consists of 12 residues. Germline CDR1 reads MGHRA; CDR2 reads YSYEKL. V lost 2 bases and J lost 3, with 3 bases in between.

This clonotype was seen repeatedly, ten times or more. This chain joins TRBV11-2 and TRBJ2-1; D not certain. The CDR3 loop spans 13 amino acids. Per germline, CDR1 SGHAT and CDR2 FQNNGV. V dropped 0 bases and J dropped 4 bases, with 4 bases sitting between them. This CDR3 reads CASSLDPYNEQFF. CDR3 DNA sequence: TGTGCCAGCAGCTTAGACCCGTACAATGAGCAGTTCTTC.

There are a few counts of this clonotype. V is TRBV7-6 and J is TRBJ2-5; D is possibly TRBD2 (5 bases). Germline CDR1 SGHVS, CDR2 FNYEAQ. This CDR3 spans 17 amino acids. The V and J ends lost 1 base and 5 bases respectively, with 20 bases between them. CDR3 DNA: TGTGCCAGCAGCTTAGTTCGAACTAGATTGGTACGGGAGACCCAGTACTTC. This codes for CASSLVRTRLVRETQYF.

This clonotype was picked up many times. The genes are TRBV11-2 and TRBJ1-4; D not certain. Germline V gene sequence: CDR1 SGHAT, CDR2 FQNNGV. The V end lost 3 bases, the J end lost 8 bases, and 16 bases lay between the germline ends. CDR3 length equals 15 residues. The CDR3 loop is CASSLRQRLLEKLFF. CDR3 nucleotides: TGTGCCAGCAGCTTGAGACAACGACTTTTGGAAAAACTGTTTTTT. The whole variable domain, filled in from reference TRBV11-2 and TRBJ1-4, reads EAGVAQSPRYKIIEKRQSVAFWCNPISGHATLYWYQQILGQGPKLLIQFQNNGVVDDSQLPKDRFSAERLKGVDSTLKIQPAKLEDSAVYLCASSLRQRLLEKLFFGSGTQLSVL.

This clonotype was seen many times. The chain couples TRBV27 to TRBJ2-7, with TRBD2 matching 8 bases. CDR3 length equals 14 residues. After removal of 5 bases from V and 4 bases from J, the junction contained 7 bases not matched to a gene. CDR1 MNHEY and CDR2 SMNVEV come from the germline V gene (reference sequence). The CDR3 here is CASSPQAGEYEQYF. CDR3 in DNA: TGTGCCAGCAGTCCGCAAGCGGGAGAGTACGAGCAGTACTTC.

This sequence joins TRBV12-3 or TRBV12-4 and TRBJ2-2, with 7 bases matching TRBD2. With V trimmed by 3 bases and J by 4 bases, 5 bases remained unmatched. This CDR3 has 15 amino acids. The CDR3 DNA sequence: TGTGCCAGCAGTTTCGGGGAGGGTACCACCGGGGAGCTGTTTTTT. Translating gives CASSFGEGTTGELFF.

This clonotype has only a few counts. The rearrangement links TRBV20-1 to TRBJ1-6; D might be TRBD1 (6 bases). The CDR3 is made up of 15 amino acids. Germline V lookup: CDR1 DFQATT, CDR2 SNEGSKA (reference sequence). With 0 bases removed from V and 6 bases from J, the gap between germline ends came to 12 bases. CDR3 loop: CSARESRGVNSPLHF. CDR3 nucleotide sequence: TGCAGTGCTAGAGAGTCCAGGGGAGTTAATTCACCCCTCCACTTT.

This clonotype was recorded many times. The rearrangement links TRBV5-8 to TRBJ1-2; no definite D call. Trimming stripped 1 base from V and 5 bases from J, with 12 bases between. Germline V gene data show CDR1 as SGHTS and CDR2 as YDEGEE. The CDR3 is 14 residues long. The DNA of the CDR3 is TGTGCCAGCAGCTTGAGCCGGGCTAGGTATGGCTACACCTTC. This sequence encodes CASSLSRARYGYTF. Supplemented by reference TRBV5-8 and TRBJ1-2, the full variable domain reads EAGVTQSPTHLIKTRGQQATLRCSPISGHTSVYWYQQALGLGLQFLLWYDEGEERNRGNFPPRFSGRQFPNYSSELNVNALELEDSALYLCASSLSRARYGYTFGSGTRLTVV.

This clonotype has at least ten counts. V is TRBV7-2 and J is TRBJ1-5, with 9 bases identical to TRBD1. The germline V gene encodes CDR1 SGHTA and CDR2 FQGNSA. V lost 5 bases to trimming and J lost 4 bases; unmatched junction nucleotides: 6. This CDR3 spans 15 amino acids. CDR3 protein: CASSPWTGVNQPQHF. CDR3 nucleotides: TGTGCCAGCAGCCCCTGGACAGGGGTGAATCAGCCCCAGCATTTT.

The CDR3 DNA sequence: TGTGCCTGGAGAGGGACAGGGGGCCTTGATCCCGTTGAGTTCTTC. Protein: CAWRGTGGLDPVEFF. The chain links TRBV30 to TRBJ2-1; 12 bases map to TRBD1. V trimming: 3 bases; J trimming: 14 bases; junction bases outside the gene matches: 14. In germline, CDR1 is GTSNPN, CDR2 SVGIG (reference sequence). The CDR3 totals 15 residues.

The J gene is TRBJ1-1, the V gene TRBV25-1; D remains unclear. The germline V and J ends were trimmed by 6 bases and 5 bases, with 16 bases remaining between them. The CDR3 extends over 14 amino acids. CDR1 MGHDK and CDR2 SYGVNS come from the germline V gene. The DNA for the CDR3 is TGTGCCAGCAGAGGCCTGGGAGGAGGAACTGAAGCTTTCTTT. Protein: CASRGLGGGTEAFF.

Written as DNA, the CDR3 is TGTGCCAGCAGCCGGGACGAATTTTACAATGAGCAGTTCTTC. Protein product: CASSRDEFYNEQFF. The chain uses TRBV3-1 and TRBJ2-1; D possibly uses TRBD1 or TRBD2 (5 bases each). The CDR3 sequence is 14 residues long. In germline, CDR1 is LGHDT, CDR2 YNNKEL (reference sequence). The germline V and J ends were trimmed by 4 bases and 4 bases, with 11 bases remaining between them.

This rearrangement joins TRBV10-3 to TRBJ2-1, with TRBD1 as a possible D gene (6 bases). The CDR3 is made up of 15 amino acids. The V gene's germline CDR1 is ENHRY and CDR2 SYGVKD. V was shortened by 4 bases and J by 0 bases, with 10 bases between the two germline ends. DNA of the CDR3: TGTGCCATCAGTGGGGGACACAACTCCTACAATGAGCAGTTCTTC. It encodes CAISGGHNSYNEQFF.

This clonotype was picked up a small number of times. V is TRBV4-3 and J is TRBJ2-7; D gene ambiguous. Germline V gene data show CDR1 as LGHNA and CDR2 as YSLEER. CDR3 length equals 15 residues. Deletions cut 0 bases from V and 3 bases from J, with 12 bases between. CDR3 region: CASSQEGFTFYEQYF. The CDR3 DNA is TGCGCCAGCAGCCAAGAGGGCTTCACCTTCTACGAGCAGTACTTC.

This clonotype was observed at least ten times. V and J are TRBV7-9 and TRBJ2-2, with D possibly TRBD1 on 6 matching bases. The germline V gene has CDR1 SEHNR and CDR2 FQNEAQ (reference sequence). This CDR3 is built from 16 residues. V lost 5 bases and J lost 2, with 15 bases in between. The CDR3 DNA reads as TGTGCCAGCAGCGTCCCCGGGACACCAAACACCGGGGAGCTGTTTTTT. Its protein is CASSVPGTPNTGELFF.

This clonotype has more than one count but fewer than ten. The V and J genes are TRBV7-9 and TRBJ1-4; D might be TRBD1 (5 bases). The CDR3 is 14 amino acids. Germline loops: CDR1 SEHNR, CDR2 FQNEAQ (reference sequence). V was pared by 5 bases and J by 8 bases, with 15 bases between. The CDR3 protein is CASSPAAGGEKLFF. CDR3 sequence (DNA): TGTGCCAGCAGCCCGGCCGCGGGGGGGGAAAAACTGTTTTTT. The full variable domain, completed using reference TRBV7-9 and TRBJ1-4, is DTGVSQNPRHKITKRGQNVTFRCDPISEHNRLYWYRQTLGQGPEFLTYFQNEAQLEKSRLLSDRFSAERPKGSFSTLEIQRTEQGDSAMYLCASSPAAGGEKLFFGSGTQLSVL.

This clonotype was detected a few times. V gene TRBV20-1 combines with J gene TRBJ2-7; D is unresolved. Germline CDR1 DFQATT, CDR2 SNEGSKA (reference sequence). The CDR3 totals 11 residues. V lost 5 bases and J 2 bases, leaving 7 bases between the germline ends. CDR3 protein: CSASRTYEQYF. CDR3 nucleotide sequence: TGCAGTGCTTCCCGTACCTACGAGCAGTACTTC.

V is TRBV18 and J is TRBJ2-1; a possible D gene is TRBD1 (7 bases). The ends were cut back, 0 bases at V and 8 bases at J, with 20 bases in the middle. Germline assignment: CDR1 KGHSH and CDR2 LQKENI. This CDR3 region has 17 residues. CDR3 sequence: CASSPPARPGGWDEQFF. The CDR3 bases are TGTGCCAGCTCACCACCAGCCCGGCCAGGGGGGTGGGATGAGCAGTTCTTC. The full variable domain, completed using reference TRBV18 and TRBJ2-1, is NAGVMQNPRHLVRRRGQEARLRCSPMKGHSHVYWYRQLPEEGLKFMVYLQKENIIDESGMPKERFSAEFPKEGPSILRIQQVVRGDSAAYFCASSPPARPGGWDEQFFGPGTRLTVL.

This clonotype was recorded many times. As DNA, the CDR3 is TGTGCCAGCAGCGACGGACCAAGCGCCTACGAGCAGTACTTC. Its protein product is CASSDGPSAYEQYF. The genes are TRBV6-1 and TRBJ2-7; D uncertain. Between the trimmed V and J ends, which lost 6 bases and 2 bases, there was a span of 14 bases. There are 14 residues in the CDR3. The V gene's germline CDR1 is MNHNS and CDR2 SASEGT.